A single sample gave rise to the 25 T cell receptor beta chains below, sequenced in a study of a mutant IDH1 vaccine in newly diagnosed glioma. Clones were read by immunoSEQ multiplex PCR, and TCRdb kept only the in-frame ones, dropping some. In the table there are 50,000 to 60,000 clones, approximately 80% of which are singletons. Time point: week 23, last vaccination. A single vaccine dose contained 300 ug of mutant IDH1 20-mer peptide, and topical imiquimod was used with it. No antigen has been identified for these receptors. The source material was PBMCs, sampled from a glioma patient whose treatment included an IDH1 peptide vaccine. All receptors derive from a man aged 40-49 years with glioma.

CDR3 bases: TGTGCCAGCAGCTTAGCGTCCAGGGGACAGAGCTCCTACAATGAGCAGTTCTTC. This sequence encodes CASSLASRGQSSYNEQFF. The genes are TRBV7-6 and TRBJ2-1; 7 nucleotides match TRBD1. Germline values: CDR1 SGHVS, CDR2 FNYEAQ. This CDR3 has 18 amino acids. V trimming: 0 bases; J trimming: 0 bases; junction bases outside the gene matches: 8.

The gene calls are TRBV19 and TRBJ1-2, with D possibly TRBD1 on 6 matching bases. Germline-derived CDR1 and CDR2 are LNHDA and SQIVND (reference sequence). Trimming stripped 9 bases from V and 4 bases from J, with 21 bases between. The length of the CDR3 is 15 residues. In DNA, the CDR3 is TGTGCCAGCGACTCCTTACAGGGCGGTGGCTATGGCTACACCTTC. This translates into CASDSLQGGGYGYTF. The variable domain in full, with the rest retrieved from reference TRBV19 and TRBJ1-2, is DGGITQSPKYLFRKEGQNVTLSCEQNLNHDAMYWYRQDPGQGLRLIYYSQIVNDFQKGDIAEGYSVSREKKESFPLTVTSAQKNPTAFYLCASDSLQGGGYGYTFGSGTRLTVV.

The chain recombines TRBV5-1 with TRBJ2-7; D is perhaps TRBD2 (5 bases). Deletions cut 0 bases from V and 5 bases from J, with 12 bases between. The CDR3 extends over 14 amino acids. Germline V lookup: CDR1 SGHRS, CDR2 YFSETQ. CDR3 region: CASSLALAGDEQYF. The CDR3 bases are TGCGCCAGCAGCTTGGCTCTAGCTGGGGACGAGCAGTACTTC.

The gene calls are TRBV2 and TRBJ2-3; TRBD2 matches 10 bases. Germline CDR1 is SNHLY and CDR2 is FYNNEI. Trimming removed 8 bases from V and 6 bases from J; junction bases left unmatched: 11. The length of the CDR3 is 15 residues. The CDR3 bases are TGTGCCAGCGTACCTGAGCGGGGGGGCCTTGATACGCAGTATTTT. It codes for CASVPERGGLDTQYF. Variable domain in full (rest from reference TRBV2 and TRBJ2-3): EPEVTQTPSHQVTQMGQEVILRCVPISNHLYFYWYRQILGQKVEFLVSFYNNEISEKSEIFDDQFSVERPDGSNFTLKIRSTKLEDSAMYFCASVPERGGLDTQYFGPGTRLTVL.

The CDR3 sequence is CASIKGVLSYEQYF. CDR3 DNA: TGTGCCAGTATTAAAGGTGTGCTCTCCTACGAGCAGTACTTC. V gene TRBV2 combines with J gene TRBJ2-7; no definite D call. The germline V gene has CDR1 SNHLY and CDR2 FYNNEI. The CDR3 length is 14 residues. Trimming removed 9 bases at V and 0 bases at J, with 15 bases between.

The chain joins TRBV19 to TRBJ2-2, with D perhaps TRBD1 or TRBD2 (5 bases each). The CDR3 consists of 16 residues. Trimming shortened V by 5 bases and J by 3 bases, and 16 bases separated the two germline ends. Germline loops: CDR1 LNHDA, CDR2 SQIVND (reference sequence). The CDR3 nucleotides read TGTGCCAGTAGTCAGTCTGGGGCGGGTTACACCGGGGAGCTGTTTTTT. It yields the protein CASSQSGAGYTGELFF.

This chain connects TRBV6-5 to TRBJ2-3; D may be TRBD1 or TRBD2 (5 bases each). Trimming removed 2 bases from V and 0 bases from J, with 12 bases in between. CDR3 length equals 16 residues. Germline values: CDR1 MNHEY, CDR2 SVGAGI. The CDR3 DNA is TGTGCCAGCAGTTACGCAGGGACCACGAGCACAGATACGCAGTATTTT. This encodes CASSYAGTTSTDTQYF.

V and J are TRBV29-1 and TRBJ1-1; D is possibly TRBD1 (6 bases). V lost 5 bases to trimming and J lost 0 bases, with 10 bases between them. This CDR3 has 13 residues. Germline loops: CDR1 SQVTM, CDR2 ANQGSEA. The CDR3 region is CSVTGTLNTEAFF. The CDR3 nucleotides read TGCAGCGTTACCGGGACATTGAACACTGAAGCTTTCTTT.

The gene calls are TRBV7-2 and TRBJ1-2; D not resolved. The CDR3 sequence is 15 residues long. V was trimmed by 5 bases and J by 3 bases, leaving 16 bases between them. Germline V CDR1 and CDR2: SGHTA, FQGNSA. The CDR3 protein is CASSPPALGYYGYTF. In DNA, the CDR3 is TGTGCCAGCAGCCCCCCCGCCCTCGGGTACTATGGCTACACCTTC.

This chain links TRBV5-1 with TRBJ2-3; TRBD1 might be the D (6 bases). Trimming left V 4 bases short and J 0 bases short, with 12 bases between. This CDR3 has 15 amino acids. Germline V gives CDR1 SGHRS, CDR2 YFSETQ. In DNA, the CDR3 is TGCGCCAGCAGCGACTCGGGACACAGCACAGATACGCAGTATTTT. Translating it yields CASSDSGHSTDTQYF.

The chain joins TRBV2 to TRBJ2-1, with a weak D call TRBD2 (6 bases). The germline V gene has CDR1 SNHLY and CDR2 FYNNEI. The ends were cut back, 3 bases at V and 9 bases at J, with 15 bases in the middle. The length of the CDR3 is 14 residues. DNA for the CDR3: TGTGCCAGCAGTGATTACGGGAGCCTGGGTGAGCAGTTCTTC. It translates to CASSDYGSLGEQFF. The full variable domain, its missing parts supplied by reference TRBV2 and TRBJ2-1, is EPEVTQTPSHQVTQMGQEVILRCVPISNHLYFYWYRQILGQKVEFLVSFYNNEISEKSEIFDDQFSVERPDGSNFTLKIRSTKLEDSAMYFCASSDYGSLGEQFFGPGTRLTVL.

V gene TRBV6-1 combines with J gene TRBJ2-2, with 8 bases identical to TRBD1. Germline V gives CDR1 MNHNS, CDR2 SASEGT. The CDR3 is 15 residues long. Germline trimming cut 8 bases from V and 3 bases from J; bases unmatched to any gene: 8. The CDR3: CASGGQARYTGELFF. The CDR3 DNA reads TGTGCCAGCGGGGGACAGGCACGGTACACCGGGGAGCTGTTTTTT.

The chain couples TRBV7-9 to TRBJ1-3; D gene unclear. V lost 0 bases, J lost 3 bases, and 3 bases lay in between. The CDR3 has 13 amino acids. CDR1 and CDR2 from the germline V gene are SEHNR and FQNEAQ (reference sequence). The CDR3 region is CASSLAFGNTIYF. The CDR3 nucleotides are TGTGCCAGCAGCTTAGCTTTTGGAAACACCATATATTTT.

The genes are TRBV11-2 and TRBJ2-7, with D tentatively TRBD2 (6 bases). CDR1 and CDR2 from the germline V gene are SGHAT and FQNNGV. The CDR3 totals 12 residues. V lost 4 bases to trimming and J lost 11 bases, with 15 bases between them. The CDR3 region is CASSSGLRGKYF. Here the CDR3 DNA reads TGTGCCAGCAGCTCGGGACTGCGAGGAAAGTACTTC.

This rearrangement joins TRBV2 to TRBJ1-2, with D uncertain. Germline CDR1 reads SNHLY; CDR2 reads FYNNEI. Trimming cost V 6 bases and J 2 bases, with 7 bases left between them. The CDR3 is made up of 12 amino acids. In DNA, the CDR3 is TGTGCCAGCAGGCTCGGGAACTATGGCTACACCTTC. Translating it yields CASRLGNYGYTF.

The rearrangement links TRBV12-5 to TRBJ2-1; the D is unclear. The CDR3 length is 13 residues. Trimming removed 7 bases at V and 2 bases at J, with 9 bases between. The germline CDR1 and CDR2 sequences are LGHNT and FRNRAP. The CDR3 DNA sequence: TGTGCTAGTGATCAGTCTGCCTACAATGAGCAGTTCTTC. This encodes CASDQSAYNEQFF.

V usage is TRBV9 and J usage is TRBJ1-6; tentatively, D is TRBD1 (5 bases). The V end lost 4 bases, the J end lost 3 bases, and 17 bases lay between the germline ends. The CDR3 is made up of 17 amino acids. Looked up from germline, CDR1 is SGDLS and CDR2 is YYNGEE. CDR3: CASSPLQGQYYNSPLHF. CDR3 sequence (DNA): TGTGCCAGCAGCCCCCTCCAGGGCCAATACTATAATTCACCCCTCCACTTT.

J is TRBJ1-1 and V is TRBV5-1; no definite D call. The germline V gene has CDR1 SGHRS and CDR2 YFSETQ. Trimming took off 4 bases at V and 5 bases at J, with 12 bases between the two ends. The CDR3 runs 13 residues. The DNA of the CDR3 is TGCGCCAGCAGCCGAAGTGAGGGTACTGAAGCTTTCTTT. It is translated as CASSRSEGTEAFF.

V gene TRBV18 combines with J gene TRBJ2-3, with no clear D. V was trimmed by 1 base and J by 10 bases, leaving 24 bases between them. This CDR3 spans 17 amino acids. The germline V gene has CDR1 KGHSH and CDR2 LQKENI. The CDR3 loop is CASSPRLSQNPTQSQYF. The CDR3 DNA follows: TGTGCCAGCTCACCACGTCTGTCCCAAAATCCTACCCAATCGCAGTATTTT.

The J gene is TRBJ2-7, the V gene TRBV2; 14 nucleotides agree with TRBD2. The CDR3 contains 13 residues. The V gene end was trimmed by 10 bases and the J gene end by 5 bases; junction bases not matched to a gene: 4. Looked up from germline, CDR1 is SNHLY and CDR2 is FYNNEI. The CDR3: CAIPTSGGDEQYF. CDR3 sequence (DNA): TGTGCCATCCCGACTAGCGGGGGGGACGAGCAGTACTTC.

The chain employs TRBV2 and TRBJ2-7, with D perhaps given as TRBD1 or TRBD2 (5 bases each). Germline-derived CDR1 and CDR2 are SNHLY and FYNNEI. This CDR3 region has 12 residues. The V end was cut by 10 bases, the J end by 5 bases, with 15 bases between. The CDR3 loop reads CATEGKGDEQYF. The DNA for the CDR3 is TGTGCCACCGAGGGGAAGGGCGACGAGCAGTACTTC.

The chain joins TRBV6-5 to TRBJ2-5, with TRBD2 identical over 7 bases. V trimming: 4 bases; J trimming: 7 bases; junction bases outside the gene matches: 9. This CDR3 has 14 amino acids. CDR1 is MNHEY, CDR2 SVGAGI, per germline. The DNA for the CDR3 is TGTGCCAGCAGTTTACGGACCGGCGGGAGGACCCAGTACTTC. It is translated as CASSLRTGGRTQYF.

The CDR3: CATSSVIGSYEQYF. In nucleotides, the CDR3 is TGTGCCACCAGTTCGGTCATCGGCTCCTACGAGCAGTACTTC. The chain is built from TRBV15 and TRBJ2-7; the D is unclear. Germline V gene sequence: CDR1 LNHNV, CDR2 YYDKDF (reference sequence). The germline V and J ends were trimmed by 6 bases and 0 bases, with 12 bases remaining between them. This CDR3 is 14 amino acids long. The variable domain in full, completed from reference TRBV15 and TRBJ2-7, reads DAMVIQNPRYQVTQFGKPVTLSCSQTLNHNVMYWYQQKSSQAPKLLFHYYDKDFNNEADTPDNFQSRRPNTSFCFLDIRSPGLGDTAMYLCATSSVIGSYEQYFGPGTRLTVT.

The rearrangement joins TRBV2 to TRBJ1-2; possibly TRBD1 for D (6 bases). The CDR3 consists of 12 residues. Germline CDR1 reads SNHLY; CDR2 reads FYNNEI. The V end lost 7 bases, the J end lost 4 bases, and 10 bases lay between the germline ends. The chain's CDR3 is CASTTGIYGYTF. Written as DNA, the CDR3 is TGTGCCAGCACGACAGGAATCTATGGCTACACCTTC.

The chain combines TRBV5-4 with TRBJ2-1; perhaps TRBD2 as D (6 bases). Germline-derived CDR1 and CDR2 are SGHNT and YYREEE (reference sequence). Between the trimmed V and J ends, which lost 0 bases and 10 bases, there was a span of 20 bases. The CDR3 consists of 16 residues. This CDR3 is CASSLGSSVVREEQFF. The DNA of the CDR3 is TGTGCCAGCAGCTTGGGATCTAGCGTGGTACGGGAGGAGCAGTTCTTC.